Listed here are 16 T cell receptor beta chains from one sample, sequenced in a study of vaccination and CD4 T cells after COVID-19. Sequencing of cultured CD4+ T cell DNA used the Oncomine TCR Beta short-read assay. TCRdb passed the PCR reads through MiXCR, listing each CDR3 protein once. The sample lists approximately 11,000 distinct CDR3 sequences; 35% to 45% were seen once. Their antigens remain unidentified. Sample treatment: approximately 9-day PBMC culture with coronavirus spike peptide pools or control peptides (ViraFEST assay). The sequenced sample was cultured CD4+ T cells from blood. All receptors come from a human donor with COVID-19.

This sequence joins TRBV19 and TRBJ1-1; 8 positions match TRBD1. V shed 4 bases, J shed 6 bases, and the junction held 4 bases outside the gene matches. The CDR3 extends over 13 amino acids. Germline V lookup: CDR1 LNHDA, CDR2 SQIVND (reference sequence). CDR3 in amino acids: CASSNTGGAEAFF. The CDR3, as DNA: TGTGCCAGTAGTAATACAGGGGGTGCTGAAGCTTTCTTT. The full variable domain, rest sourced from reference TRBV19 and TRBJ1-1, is DGGITQSPKYLFRKEGQNVTLSCEQNLNHDAMYWYRQDPGQGLRLIYYSQIVNDFQKGDIAEGYSVSREKKESFPLTVTSAQKNPTAFYLCASSNTGGAEAFFGQGTRLTVV.

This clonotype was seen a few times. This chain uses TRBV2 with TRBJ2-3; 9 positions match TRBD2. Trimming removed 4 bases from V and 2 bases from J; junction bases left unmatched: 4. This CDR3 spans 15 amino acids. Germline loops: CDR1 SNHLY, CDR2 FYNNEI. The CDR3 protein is CASSARGGATDTQYF. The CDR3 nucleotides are TGTGCCAGCAGTGCCCGCGGGGGGGCCACAGATACGCAGTATTTT.

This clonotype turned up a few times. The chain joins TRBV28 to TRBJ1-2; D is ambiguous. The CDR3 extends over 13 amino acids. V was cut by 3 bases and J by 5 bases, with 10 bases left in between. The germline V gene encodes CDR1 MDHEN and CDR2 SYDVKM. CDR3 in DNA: TGTGCCAGCAGTTTTGGGCAGACGTATGGCTACACCTTC. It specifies CASSFGQTYGYTF.

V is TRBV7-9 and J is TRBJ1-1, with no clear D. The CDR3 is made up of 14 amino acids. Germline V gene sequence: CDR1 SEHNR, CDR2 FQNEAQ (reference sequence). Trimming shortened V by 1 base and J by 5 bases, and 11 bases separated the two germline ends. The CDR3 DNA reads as TGTGCCAGCAGCTTAGAGGCCGGGGAGACTGAAGCTTTCTTT. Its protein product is CASSLEAGETEAFF.

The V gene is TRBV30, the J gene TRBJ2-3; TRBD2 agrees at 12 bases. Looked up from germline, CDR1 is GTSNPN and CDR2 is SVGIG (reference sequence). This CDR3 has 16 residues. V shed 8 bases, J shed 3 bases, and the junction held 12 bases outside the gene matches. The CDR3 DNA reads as TGTGCCGGCAAATCGACTAGCGGGGGCTGGACAGATACGCAGTATTTT. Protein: CAGKSTSGGWTDTQYF. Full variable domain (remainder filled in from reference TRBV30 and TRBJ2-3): SQTIHQWPATLVQPVGSPLSLECTVEGTSNPNLYWYRQAAGRGLQLLFYSVGIGQISSEVPQNLSASRPQDRQFILSSKKLLLSDSGFYLCAGKSTSGGWTDTQYFGPGTRLTVL.

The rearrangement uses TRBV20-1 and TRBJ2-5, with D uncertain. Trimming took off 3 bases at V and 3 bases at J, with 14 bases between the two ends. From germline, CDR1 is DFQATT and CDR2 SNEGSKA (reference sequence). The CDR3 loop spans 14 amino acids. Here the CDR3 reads CSASSLPPKETQYF. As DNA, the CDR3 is TGCAGTGCTAGTAGCCTCCCCCCCAAAGAGACCCAGTACTTC.

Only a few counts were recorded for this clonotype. The CDR3 region is CASSPRGTGNQPQHF. In DNA, the CDR3 is TGTGCCAGCAGCCCGAGAGGGACAGGGAATCAGCCCCAGCATTTT. The rearrangement uses TRBV7-9 and TRBJ1-5, with 9 bases matching TRBD1. Germline V lookup: CDR1 SEHNR, CDR2 FQNEAQ (reference sequence). The trim removed 5 bases at V and 4 bases at J, leaving 6 bases unmatched. The CDR3 sequence is 15 residues long.

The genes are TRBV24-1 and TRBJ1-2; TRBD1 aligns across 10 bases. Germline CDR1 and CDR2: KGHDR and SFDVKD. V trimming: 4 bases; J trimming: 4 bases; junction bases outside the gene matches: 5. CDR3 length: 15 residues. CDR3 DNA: TGTGCCACCAGTGAAACCGGGACAGGGGTCTATGGCTACACCTTC. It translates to CATSETGTGVYGYTF.

Here the CDR3 reads CASSQGTRDEQYF. In DNA, the CDR3 is TGTGCCAGCAGCCAAGGGACGCGGGACGAGCAGTACTTC. This rearrangement joins TRBV3-1 to TRBJ2-7; a possible D gene is TRBD2 (5 bases). With 1 base removed from V and 5 bases from J, the gap between germline ends came to 9 bases. The germline V gene encodes CDR1 LGHDT and CDR2 YNNKEL (reference sequence). This CDR3 is built from 13 residues.

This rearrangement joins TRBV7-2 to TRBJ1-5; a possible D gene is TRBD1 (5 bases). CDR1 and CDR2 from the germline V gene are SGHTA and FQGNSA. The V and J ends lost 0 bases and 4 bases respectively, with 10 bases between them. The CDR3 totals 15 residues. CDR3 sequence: CASSLALRGNQPQHF. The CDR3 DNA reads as TGTGCCAGCAGCTTAGCCTTAAGGGGAAATCAGCCCCAGCATTTT.

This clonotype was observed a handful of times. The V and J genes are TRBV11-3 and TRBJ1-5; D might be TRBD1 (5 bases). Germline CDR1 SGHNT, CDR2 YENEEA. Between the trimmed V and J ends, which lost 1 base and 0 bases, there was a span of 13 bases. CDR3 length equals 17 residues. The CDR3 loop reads CASSLGQDKNSNQPQHF. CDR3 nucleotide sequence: TGTGCCAGCAGCTTAGGCCAGGACAAAAATAGCAATCAGCCCCAGCATTTT.

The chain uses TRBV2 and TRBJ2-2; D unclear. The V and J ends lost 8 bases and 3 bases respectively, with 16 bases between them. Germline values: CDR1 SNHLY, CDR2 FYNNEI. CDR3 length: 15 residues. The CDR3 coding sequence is TGTGCCAGCGGGCAGGAGATACCCGACACCGGGGAGCTGTTTTTT. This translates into CASGQEIPDTGELFF. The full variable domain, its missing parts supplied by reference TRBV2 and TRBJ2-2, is EPEVTQTPSHQVTQMGQEVILRCVPISNHLYFYWYRQILGQKVEFLVSFYNNEISEKSEIFDDQFSVERPDGSNFTLKIRSTKLEDSAMYFCASGQEIPDTGELFFGEGSRLTVL.

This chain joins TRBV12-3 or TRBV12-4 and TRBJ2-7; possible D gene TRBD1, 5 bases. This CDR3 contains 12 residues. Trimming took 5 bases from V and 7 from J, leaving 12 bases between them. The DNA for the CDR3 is TGTGCCAGCAGTGCAGGGTCGCGGGAGCAGTACTTC. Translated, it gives CASSAGSREQYF.

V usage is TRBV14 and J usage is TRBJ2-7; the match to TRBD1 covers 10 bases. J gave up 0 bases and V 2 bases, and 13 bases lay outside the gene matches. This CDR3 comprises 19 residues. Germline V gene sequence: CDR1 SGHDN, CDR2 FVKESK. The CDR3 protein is CASSQLLAAGTGVSYEQYF. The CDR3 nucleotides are TGTGCCAGCAGCCAATTACTTGCGGCTGGGACAGGGGTCTCCTACGAGCAGTACTTC.

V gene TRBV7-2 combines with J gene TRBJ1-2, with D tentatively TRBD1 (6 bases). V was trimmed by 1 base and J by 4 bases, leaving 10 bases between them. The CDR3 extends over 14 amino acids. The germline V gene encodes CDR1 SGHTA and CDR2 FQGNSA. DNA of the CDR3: TGTGCCAGCAGCTTAGGGGGGGGCAGCTATGGCTACACCTTC. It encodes CASSLGGGSYGYTF.

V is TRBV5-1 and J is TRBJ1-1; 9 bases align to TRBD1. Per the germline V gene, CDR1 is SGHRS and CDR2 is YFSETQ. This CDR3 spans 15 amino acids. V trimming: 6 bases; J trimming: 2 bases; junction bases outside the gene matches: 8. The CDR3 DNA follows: TGCGCCAGCAAAACCGGGACAGGGACTAACACTGAAGCTTTCTTT. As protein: CASKTGTGTNTEAFF. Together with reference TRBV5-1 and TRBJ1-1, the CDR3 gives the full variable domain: KAGVTQTPRYLIKTRGQQVTLSCSPISGHRSVSWYQQTPGQGLQFLFEYFSETQRNKGNFPGRFSGRQFSNSRSEMNVSTLELGDSALYLCASKTGTGTNTEAFFGQGTRLTVV.